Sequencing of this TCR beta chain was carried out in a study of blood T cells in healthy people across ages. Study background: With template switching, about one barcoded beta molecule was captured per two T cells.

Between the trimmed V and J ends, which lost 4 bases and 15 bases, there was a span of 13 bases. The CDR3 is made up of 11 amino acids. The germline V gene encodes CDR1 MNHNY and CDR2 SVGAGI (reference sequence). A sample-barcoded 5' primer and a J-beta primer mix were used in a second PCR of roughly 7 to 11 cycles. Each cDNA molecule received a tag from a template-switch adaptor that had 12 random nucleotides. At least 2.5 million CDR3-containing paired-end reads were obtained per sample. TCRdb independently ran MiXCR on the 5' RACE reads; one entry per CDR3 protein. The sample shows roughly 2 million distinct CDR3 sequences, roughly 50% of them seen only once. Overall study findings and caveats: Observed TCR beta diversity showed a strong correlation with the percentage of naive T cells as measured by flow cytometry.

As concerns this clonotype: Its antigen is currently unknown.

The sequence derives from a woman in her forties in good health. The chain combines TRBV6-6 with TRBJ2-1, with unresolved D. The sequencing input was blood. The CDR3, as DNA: TGTGCCAGCAGTTTGGGCCCGGTCGGGTTCTTC. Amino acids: CASSLGPVGFF.